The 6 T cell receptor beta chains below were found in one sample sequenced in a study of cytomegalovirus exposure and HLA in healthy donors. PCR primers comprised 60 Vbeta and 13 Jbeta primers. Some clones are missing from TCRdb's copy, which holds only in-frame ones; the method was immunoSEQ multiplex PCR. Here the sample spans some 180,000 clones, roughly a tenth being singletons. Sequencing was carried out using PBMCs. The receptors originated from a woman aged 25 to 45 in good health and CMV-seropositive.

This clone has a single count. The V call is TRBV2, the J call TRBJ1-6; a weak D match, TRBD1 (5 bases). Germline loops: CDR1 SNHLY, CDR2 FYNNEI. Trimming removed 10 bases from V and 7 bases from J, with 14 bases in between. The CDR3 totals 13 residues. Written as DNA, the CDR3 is TGTGCCATCAGGATGCGGGGGAATTCACCCCTCCACTTT. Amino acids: CAIRMRGNSPLHF.

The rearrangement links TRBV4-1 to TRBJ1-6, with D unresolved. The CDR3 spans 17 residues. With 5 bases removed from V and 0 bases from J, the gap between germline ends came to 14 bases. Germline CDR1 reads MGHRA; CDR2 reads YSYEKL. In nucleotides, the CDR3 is TGCGCCAGCAGCTATTCGCCTAGGAGCTCCTATAATTCACCCCTCCACTTT. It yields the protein CASSYSPRSSYNSPLHF.

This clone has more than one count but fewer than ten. CDR3 coding DNA: TGCGCCAGCAGCTTGCGGGTTTACGAGCAGTACTTC. It is translated as CASSLRVYEQYF. The V call is TRBV5-1, the J call TRBJ2-7; D not certain. Germline V gene sequence: CDR1 SGHRS, CDR2 YFSETQ. V lost 1 base and J lost 4, with 6 bases in between. The CDR3 runs to 12 residues.

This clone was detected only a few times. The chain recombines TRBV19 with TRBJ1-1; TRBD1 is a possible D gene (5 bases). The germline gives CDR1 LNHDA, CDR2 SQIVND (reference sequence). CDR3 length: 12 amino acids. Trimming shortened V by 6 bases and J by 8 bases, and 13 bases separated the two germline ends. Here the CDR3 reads CASRSWGREAFF. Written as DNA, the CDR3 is TGTGCCAGTAGATCGTGGGGCAGAGAAGCTTTCTTT.

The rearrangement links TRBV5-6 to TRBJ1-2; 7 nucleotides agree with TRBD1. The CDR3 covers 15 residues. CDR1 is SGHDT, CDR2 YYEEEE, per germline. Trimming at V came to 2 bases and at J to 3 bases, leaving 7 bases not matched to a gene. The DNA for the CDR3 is TGTGCCAGCAGCTTTTTTGGACAGGAGTACTATGGCTACACCTTC. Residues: CASSFFGQEYYGYTF.

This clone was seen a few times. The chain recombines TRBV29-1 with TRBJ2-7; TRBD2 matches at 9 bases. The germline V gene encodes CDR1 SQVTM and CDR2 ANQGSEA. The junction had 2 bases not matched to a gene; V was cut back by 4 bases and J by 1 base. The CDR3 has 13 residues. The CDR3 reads CSVVLAGSYEQYF. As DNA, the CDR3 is TGCAGCGTTGTCCTAGCGGGGTCCTACGAGCAGTACTTC.